This is a list of T cell receptor beta chains from one sample in a study of CXCR3-negative and CXCR3-positive naive CD8 T cells. TCRdb reprocessed the 5' RACE reads; each CDR3 protein has one entry and no DNA is given. The table lists roughly 120,000 distinct CDR3 sequences. The sequencing input was naive CXCR3+ CD8+ T cells from blood. These receptors were collected from a human donor in good health. Some clones in this sample may be carry-over from other donors' samples. Each CDR3 is given with its conserved first and last residue. The order of the fields is J gene, V gene, CDR3 protein.

TRBJ2-1 TRBV7-3 CASSPRGTSMDNEQFF
TRBJ2-7 TRBV12-3/TRBV12-4 CASSKQGASTYEQYF
TRBJ1-3 TRBV7-2 CASSPQGYPDSGNTIYF
TRBJ2-2 TRBV7-8 CASSSLDRGRPGELFF
TRBJ2-7 TRBV4-3 CASSQGSGAPPGDEQYF
TRBJ2-3 TRBV9 CASSVEGARDTQYF
TRBJ2-1 TRBV5-1 CASRWVENNEQFF
TRBJ1-2 TRBV7-9 CASSPAGTPILRGYTF
TRBJ2-2 TRBV7-9 CASQGANTGELFF
TRBJ2-7 TRBV5-6 CASSLPRVAYEQYF
TRBJ2-7 TRBV13 CASSLESGPSSYEQYF
TRBJ1-5 TRBV19 CASSIEGGLQSNQPQHF
TRBJ2-5 TRBV10-3 CAISESGLAGETQYF
TRBJ2-7 TRBV6-5 CASSYSPAGLLEEQYF
TRBJ2-7 TRBV12-3/TRBV12-4 CASTGTPGYEQYF
TRBJ1-1 TRBV19 CASSINGGTEAFF
TRBJ2-7 TRBV20-1 CSANRDIRAYEQYF
TRBJ1-5 TRBV7-9 CASSRGGSSNQPQHF
TRBJ2-7 TRBV7-9 CASSRPDRRDEQYF
TRBJ2-1 TRBV3-1 CASSLGLAGSHEQFF
TRBJ2-1 TRBV29-1 CSVEDGRARLYNEQFF
TRBJ2-3 TRBV7-2 CASSPGTIGTDTQYF
TRBJ2-5 TRBV5-4 CASSLYEQETQYF
TRBJ2-5 TRBV12-3/TRBV12-4 CASSHSLAETQYF
TRBJ2-6 TRBV24-1 CATSDSGQGFSGANVLTF
TRBJ2-7 TRBV29-1 CSATASYEQYF
TRBJ2-7 TRBV6-2/TRBV6-3 CASNLLGGEQYF
TRBJ2-7 TRBV5-1 CASSLYSGYEQYF
TRBJ2-7 TRBV5-1 CASSPFKTEDYEQYF